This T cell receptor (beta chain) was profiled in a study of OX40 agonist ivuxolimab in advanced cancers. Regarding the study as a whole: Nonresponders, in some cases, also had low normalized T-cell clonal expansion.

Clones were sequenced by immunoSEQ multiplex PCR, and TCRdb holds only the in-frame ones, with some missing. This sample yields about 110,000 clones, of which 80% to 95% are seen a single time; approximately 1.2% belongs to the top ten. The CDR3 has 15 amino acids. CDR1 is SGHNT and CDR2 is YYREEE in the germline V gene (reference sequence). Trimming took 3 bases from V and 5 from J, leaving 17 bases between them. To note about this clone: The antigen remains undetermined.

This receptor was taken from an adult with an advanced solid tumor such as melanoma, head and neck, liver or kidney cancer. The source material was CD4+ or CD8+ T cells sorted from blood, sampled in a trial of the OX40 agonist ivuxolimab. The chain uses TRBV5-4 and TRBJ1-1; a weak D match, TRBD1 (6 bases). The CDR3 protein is CASSSRQASGTEAFF. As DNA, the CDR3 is TGTGCCAGCAGCTCCCGACAGGCCTCTGGGACTGAAGCTTTCTTT.